This T cell receptor (beta chain) emerged from a study of T-cell memory formation after mild COVID-19. The ends were cut back, 6 bases at V and 5 bases at J, with 13 bases in the middle. The CDR3 length is 13 residues. Each CDR3 protein is one row after TCRdb ran MiXCR on the 5' RACE reads. The sample yields around 180,000 distinct CDR3 sequences, 16% seen once. This clonotype has a handful of counts. The sample consisted of PBMCs or a T cell subset sorted from them (not recorded which). The sequence came from an adult woman who had mild COVID-19 (a few samples of this study predate the infection). Cell type and time point are not known. V gene TRBV12-3 or TRBV12-4 combines with J gene TRBJ1-2, with D possibly being TRBD1 (5 bases). In DNA form, the CDR3 reads TGTGCCAGCAGCGACGACAGTCGGTATGGCTACACCTTC. As protein: CASSDDSRYGYTF.